This T cell receptor (beta chain) was identified during a study of cytomegalovirus exposure and HLA in healthy donors. The CDR3 runs 19 residues. The germline CDR1 and CDR2 sequences are MDHEN and SYDVKM. Trimming cost V 4 bases and J 3 bases; bases outside gene matches: 13. Comment on this clone: Its antigen is not identified.

Study-level points and caveats: About 87% or about 30% of the time was how often most TCR beta V segments were productive, according to an earlier analysis.

In the PCR, 60 Vbeta and 13 Jbeta primers were used. The assay was immunoSEQ multiplex PCR, and TCRdb's table has in-frame clones only and misses some. This table holds some 110,000 clones, under 85% found once. The material sequenced was PBMCs. This TCR derives from a man aged 25-45 years in good health and CMV-seronegative. J is TRBJ2-7 and V is TRBV28; 15 nucleotides line up with TRBD2. The CDR3 spells CASSWTSGRAIRGFYEQYF. Written as DNA, the CDR3 is TGTGCCAGCAGTTGGACTAGCGGGAGGGCTATTCGGGGATTCTACGAGCAGTACTTC.